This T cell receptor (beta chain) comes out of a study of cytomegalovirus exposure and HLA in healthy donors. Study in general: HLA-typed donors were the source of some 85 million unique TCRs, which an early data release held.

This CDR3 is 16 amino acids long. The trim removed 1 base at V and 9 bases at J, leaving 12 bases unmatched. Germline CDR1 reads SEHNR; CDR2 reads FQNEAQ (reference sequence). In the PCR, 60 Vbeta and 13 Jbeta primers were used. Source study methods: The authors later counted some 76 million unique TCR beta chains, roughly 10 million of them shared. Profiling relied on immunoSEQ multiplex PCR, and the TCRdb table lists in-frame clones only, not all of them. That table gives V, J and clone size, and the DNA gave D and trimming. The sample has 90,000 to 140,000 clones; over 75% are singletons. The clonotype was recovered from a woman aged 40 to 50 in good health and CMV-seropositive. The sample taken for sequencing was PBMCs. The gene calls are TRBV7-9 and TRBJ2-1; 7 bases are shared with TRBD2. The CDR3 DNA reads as TGTGCCAGCAGCTTAGGTGGGACTACCATTGTTCGTGAGCAGTTCTTC. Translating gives CASSLGGTTIVREQFF.